A single sample gave rise to the 7 T cell receptor beta chains below, sequenced in a study of cytomegalovirus exposure and HLA in healthy donors. Method: immunoSEQ multiplex PCR; TCRdb's copy keeps in-frame clones and lacks some. There are about 160,000 clones in the sample; roughly 80% occur only once, and over 2% lies in the top ten. The sequenced sample consisted of PBMCs. The receptor set was obtained from a man aged 25-45 years in good health and CMV-seropositive.

The V gene is TRBV19, the J gene TRBJ1-5; possibly TRBD1 for D (6 bases). The CDR3 sequence is 15 residues long. V dropped 4 bases and J dropped 3 bases, with 13 bases sitting between them. CDR1 LNHDA and CDR2 SQIVND come from the germline V gene (reference sequence). CDR3 region: CASSTGEMINQPQHF. The CDR3 DNA follows: TGTGCCAGTAGTACAGGGGAGATGATCAATCAGCCCCAGCATTTT.

This clone appeared once. This chain joins TRBV11-2 and TRBJ1-1; the D gene is possibly TRBD1 (5 bases). The CDR3 runs to 13 residues. Per germline, CDR1 SGHAT and CDR2 FQNNGV. V shed 4 bases and J shed 0 bases, with 6 bases lying between them. The CDR3, as DNA: TGTGCCAGCAGCTCCAGGGTGAACACTGAAGCTTTCTTT. This codes for CASSSRVNTEAFF.

CDR3 DNA sequence: TGCGGCACAGGGACACAAGAGACCCAGTACTTC. Translation: CGTGTQETQYF. V usage is TRBV20-1 and J usage is TRBJ2-5; weak D call: TRBD1 (6 bases). Germline V gene lookup returns CDR1 DFQATT and CDR2 SNEGSKA (reference sequence). The CDR3 length is 11 residues.

V and J are TRBV11-1 and TRBJ2-7; 7 bases are a match to TRBD2. V lost 1 base to trimming and J lost 2 bases; unmatched junction nucleotides: 11. Germline V gene sequence: CDR1 SGHAT, CDR2 FQDESV (reference sequence). CDR3 size: 17 residues. DNA of the CDR3: TGTGCCAGCAGCTTAGTGGGAAACGGCGGGAGTCCCTACGAGCAGTACTTC. The encoded protein is CASSLVGNGGSPYEQYF.

The chain carries TRBV27 and TRBJ2-7; 15 positions agree with TRBD2. Germline CDR1 MNHEY, CDR2 SMNVEV (reference sequence). The V segment lost 6 bases and the J segment 4 bases; nucleotides outside the gene matches: 10. The CDR3 is 17 residues long. CDR3 sequence: CASRPGLAGGAFYEQYF. The CDR3, as DNA: TGTGCCAGCAGGCCGGGACTAGCGGGGGGTGCATTTTACGAGCAGTACTTC.

V and J are TRBV7-4 and TRBJ2-3; D unclear. The CDR3 is 17 residues long. Per the germline V gene, CDR1 is SGHVT and CDR2 is SQSDAQ. Trimming removed 7 bases from V and 1 base from J, with 21 bases in between. CDR3 sequence: CASISPRGGIGTDTQYF. The CDR3, as DNA: TGTGCCAGCATTTCCCCCCGAGGCGGAATAGGCACAGATACGCAGTATTTT. The complete variable domain, with remaining parts taken from reference TRBV7-4 and TRBJ2-3, reads GAGVSQSPRYKVAKRGRDVALRCDSISGHVTLYWYRQTLGQGSEVLTYSQSDAQRDKSGRPSGRFSAERPERSVSTLKIQRTEQGDSAVYLCASISPRGGIGTDTQYFGPGTRLTVL.

V and J are TRBV6-6 and TRBJ2-1; the D gene is possibly TRBD2 (6 bases). The CDR3 spans 12 residues. From germline, CDR1 is MNHNY and CDR2 SVGAGI (reference sequence). V was trimmed by 5 bases and J by 7 bases, leaving 9 bases between them. Here the CDR3 DNA reads TGTGCCAGCAGTGCGGGATGGAATGAGCAGTTCTTC. Encoded protein: CASSAGWNEQFF.